This T cell receptor (beta chain) was retrieved from a study of T-cell memory formation after mild COVID-19. General study results and limits: Clones shrinking from day 15 to 85 showed even CD4/CD8 mixes; later expanders tilted CD4+. Shrinking CD4+ clones were chiefly CM and EM; CD8+ ones were chiefly EMRA.

MiXCR, applied by TCRdb to the 5' RACE reads, yields one record per CDR3 protein. The table has around 410,000 distinct CDR3 sequences, 20% to 30% seen once. Trimming cost V 6 bases and J 7 bases, with 12 bases left between them. CDR1 MNHEY and CDR2 SVGAGI come from the germline V gene. The CDR3 runs 12 residues. Details on this clonotype: What it binds is unknown.

The sequencing sample was made of PBMCs or a T cell subset sorted from them (not recorded which). This chain joins TRBV6-5 and TRBJ1-2; D gene ambiguous. The sequence derives from an adult woman who had mild COVID-19 (a few samples of this study predate the infection). Cell type and time point are not known. The CDR3 sequence: CASRNTDGGYTF. The CDR3 DNA reads as TGTGCCAGCAGAAACACCGACGGTGGCTACACCTTC.